These 7 T cell receptor beta chains originate from one sample sequenced in a study of blood T cells in healthy people across ages. With a J-beta primer mix and a sample-barcoded 5' primer, a second PCR ran about 6 to 11 cycles. TCRdb analysed the 5' RACE reads with MiXCR anew, one entry per CDR3 protein. The sample gives over 600,000 distinct CDR3 sequences, roughly three fifths of which show up once; about a quarter is in the top ten. The source material was blood. These receptors originate from a man aged 35-49 years in good health.

The rearrangement links TRBV4-1 to TRBJ2-2; D gene uncertain. Looked up from germline, CDR1 is MGHRA and CDR2 is YSYEKL. V was shortened by 8 bases and J by 5 bases, with 6 bases between the two germline ends. The CDR3 runs to 11 residues. Written as DNA, the CDR3 is TGCGCCAGCGGGTTAACCGGGGAGCTGTTTTTT. Protein sequence: CASGLTGELFF.

This chain uses TRBV20-1 with TRBJ2-4, with 8 bases aligning to TRBD1. The J call may be in error: the DNA end matches TRBJ2-7 better. The CDR3 totals 14 residues. Germline V gene data show CDR1 as DFQATT and CDR2 as SNEGSKA (reference sequence). In DNA, the CDR3 is TGCAGTGCTACTGGGACAGGCCTACCCTACGAGCAGTACTTC. Translation: CSATGTGLPYEQYF.

The chain is built from TRBV6-5 and TRBJ2-7; D gene ambiguous. Germline CDR1 reads MNHEY; CDR2 reads SVGAGI. The CDR3 has 13 residues. Trimming removed 0 bases at V and 7 bases at J, with 10 bases between. The CDR3 DNA reads as TGTGCCAGCAGTTACTCGTATCAGTTGGAGCAGTACTTC. As protein: CASSYSYQLEQYF.

Written as DNA, the CDR3 is TGTGCCAGCAGTCTCCTACCGGGACAGCTTGAAAAACTGTTTTTT. It specifies CASSLLPGQLEKLFF. The chain joins TRBV27 to TRBJ1-4; 7 bases fit TRBD1. V gave up 5 bases and J gave up 7 bases; unmatched junction bases: 10. From germline, CDR1 is MNHEY and CDR2 SMNVEV (reference sequence). CDR3 length equals 15 residues. Full variable domain (missing parts from reference TRBV27 and TRBJ1-4): EAQVTQNPRYLITVTGKKLTVTCSQNMNHEYMSWYRQDPGLGLRQIYYSMNVEVTDKGDVPEGYKVSRKEKRNFPLILESPSPNQTSLYFCASSLLPGQLEKLFFGSGTQLSVL.

DNA for the CDR3: TGTGCCAGCAGCGCCGCGGCTCTTACCTACGAGCAGTACTTC. Protein sequence: CASSAAALTYEQYF. The chain has TRBV9 and TRBJ2-7; no definite D call. There are 14 residues in the CDR3. Germline CDR1 is SGDLS and CDR2 is YYNGEE. Deletions cut 3 bases from V and 2 bases from J, with 12 bases between.

In DNA, the CDR3 is TGTGCCAGCACCTACCGGGACAGGGGGCGCCAGGACACTGAAGCTTTCTTT. Translated: CASTYRDRGRQDTEAFF. The gene calls are TRBV7-8 and TRBJ1-1; 12 nucleotides match TRBD1. V shed 7 bases and J 3 bases; nucleotides not matched to a gene: 12. Germline V CDR1 and CDR2: SGHVS, FQNEAQ. The CDR3 has 17 residues.

This clonotype was seen more than once but under ten times. This chain uses TRBV9 with TRBJ2-1, with D tentatively TRBD1 or TRBD2 (6 bases each). The CDR3 has 12 residues. The ends were cut back, 3 bases at V and 9 bases at J, with 10 bases in the middle. The germline V gene has CDR1 SGDLS and CDR2 YYNGEE. The CDR3 DNA follows: TGTGCCAGCAGCGGGGGGGCAAGTGAGCAGTTCTTC. This encodes CASSGGASEQFF.